What follows describes a single T cell receptor beta chain. Antigen: not known. Assay: immunoSEQ multiplex PCR; the TCRdb copy retains only in-frame clones and omits some. The table shows a few million clones, with roughly 92% occurring only once. This record belongs to a study of shared clonotypes between healthy human individuals. The study's findings and limits: With a handful of donors compared, around 5.4% of naive CD4 clonotypes were shared.

V was pared by 4 bases and J by 4 bases, with 4 bases of the junction left unmatched. This CDR3 has 15 residues. Germline loops: CDR1 SGDLS, CDR2 YYNGEE. This TCR derives from a man aged 18 to 29 in good health. The sample comprised naive CD4+ T cells sorted from blood. Subset of the sample: CD45RA+ positively selected. The chain links TRBV9 to TRBJ2-2; 10 positions match TRBD1. This chain's CDR3 is CASSPTGGVTGELFF. The CDR3 coding sequence is TGTGCCAGCAGCCCGACAGGGGGCGTCACCGGGGAGCTGTTTTTT.